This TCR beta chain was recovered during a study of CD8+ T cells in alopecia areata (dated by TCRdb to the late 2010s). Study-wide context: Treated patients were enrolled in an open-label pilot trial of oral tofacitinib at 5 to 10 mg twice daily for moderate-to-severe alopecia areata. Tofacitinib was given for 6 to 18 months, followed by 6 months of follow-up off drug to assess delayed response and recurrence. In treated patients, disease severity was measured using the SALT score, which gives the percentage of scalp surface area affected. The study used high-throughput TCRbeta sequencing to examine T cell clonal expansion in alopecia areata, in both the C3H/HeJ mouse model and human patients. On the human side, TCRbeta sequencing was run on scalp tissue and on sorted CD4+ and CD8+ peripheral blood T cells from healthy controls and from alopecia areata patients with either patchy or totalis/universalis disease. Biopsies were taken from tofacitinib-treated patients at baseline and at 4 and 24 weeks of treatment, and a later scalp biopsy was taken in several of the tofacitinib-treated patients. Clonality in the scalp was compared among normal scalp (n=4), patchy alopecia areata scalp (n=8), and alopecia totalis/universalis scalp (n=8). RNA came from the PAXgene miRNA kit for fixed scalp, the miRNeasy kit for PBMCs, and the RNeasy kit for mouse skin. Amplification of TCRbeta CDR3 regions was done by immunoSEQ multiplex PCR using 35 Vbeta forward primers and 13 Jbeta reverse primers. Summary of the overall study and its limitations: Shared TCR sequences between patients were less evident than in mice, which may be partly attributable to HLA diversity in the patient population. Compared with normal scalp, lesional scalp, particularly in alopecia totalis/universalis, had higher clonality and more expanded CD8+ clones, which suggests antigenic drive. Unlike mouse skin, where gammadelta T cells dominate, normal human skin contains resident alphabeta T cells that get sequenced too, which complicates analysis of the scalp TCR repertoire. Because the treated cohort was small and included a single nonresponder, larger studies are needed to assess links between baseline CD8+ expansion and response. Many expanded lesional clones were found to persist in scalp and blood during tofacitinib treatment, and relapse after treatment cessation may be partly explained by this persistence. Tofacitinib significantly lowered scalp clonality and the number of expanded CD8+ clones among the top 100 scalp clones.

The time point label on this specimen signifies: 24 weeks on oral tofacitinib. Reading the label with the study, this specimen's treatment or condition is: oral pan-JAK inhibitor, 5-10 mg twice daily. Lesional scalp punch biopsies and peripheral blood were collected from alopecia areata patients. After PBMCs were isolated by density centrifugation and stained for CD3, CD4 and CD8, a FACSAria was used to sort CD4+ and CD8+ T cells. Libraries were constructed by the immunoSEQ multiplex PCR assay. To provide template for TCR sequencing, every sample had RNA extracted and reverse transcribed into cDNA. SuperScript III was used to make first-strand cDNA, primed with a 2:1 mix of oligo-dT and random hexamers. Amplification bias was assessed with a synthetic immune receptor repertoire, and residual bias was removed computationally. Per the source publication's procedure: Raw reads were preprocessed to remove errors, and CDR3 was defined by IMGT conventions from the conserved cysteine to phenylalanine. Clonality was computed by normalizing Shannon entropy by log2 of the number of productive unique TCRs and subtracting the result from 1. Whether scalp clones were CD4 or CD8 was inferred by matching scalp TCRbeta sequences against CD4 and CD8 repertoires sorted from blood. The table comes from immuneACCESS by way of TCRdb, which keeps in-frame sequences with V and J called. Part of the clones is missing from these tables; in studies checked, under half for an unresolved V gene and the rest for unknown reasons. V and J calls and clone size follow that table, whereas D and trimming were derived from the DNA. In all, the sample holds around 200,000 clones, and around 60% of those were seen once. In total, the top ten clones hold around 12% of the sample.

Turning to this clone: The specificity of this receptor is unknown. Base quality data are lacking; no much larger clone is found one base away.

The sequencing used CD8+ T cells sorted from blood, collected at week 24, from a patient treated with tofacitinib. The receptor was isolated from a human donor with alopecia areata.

Here is the DNA: TGTGCCATACCGGGGGCAGATGGCTACACCTTC. It codes for CAIPGADGYTF. This chain is built from TRBV2 and TRBJ1-2; TRBD1 is a weak D gene call, 6 bases matching. CDR1 and CDR2 are drawn from the germline V gene: SNHLY, FYNNEI. V was cut back by 10 bases and J by 6 bases, leaving a gap of 12 bases between them. Counted from cysteine to phenylalanine, this CDR3 has 11 amino acids. Kept here is only the CDR3 DNA, which spans 33 bases and is read in frame from base 1.